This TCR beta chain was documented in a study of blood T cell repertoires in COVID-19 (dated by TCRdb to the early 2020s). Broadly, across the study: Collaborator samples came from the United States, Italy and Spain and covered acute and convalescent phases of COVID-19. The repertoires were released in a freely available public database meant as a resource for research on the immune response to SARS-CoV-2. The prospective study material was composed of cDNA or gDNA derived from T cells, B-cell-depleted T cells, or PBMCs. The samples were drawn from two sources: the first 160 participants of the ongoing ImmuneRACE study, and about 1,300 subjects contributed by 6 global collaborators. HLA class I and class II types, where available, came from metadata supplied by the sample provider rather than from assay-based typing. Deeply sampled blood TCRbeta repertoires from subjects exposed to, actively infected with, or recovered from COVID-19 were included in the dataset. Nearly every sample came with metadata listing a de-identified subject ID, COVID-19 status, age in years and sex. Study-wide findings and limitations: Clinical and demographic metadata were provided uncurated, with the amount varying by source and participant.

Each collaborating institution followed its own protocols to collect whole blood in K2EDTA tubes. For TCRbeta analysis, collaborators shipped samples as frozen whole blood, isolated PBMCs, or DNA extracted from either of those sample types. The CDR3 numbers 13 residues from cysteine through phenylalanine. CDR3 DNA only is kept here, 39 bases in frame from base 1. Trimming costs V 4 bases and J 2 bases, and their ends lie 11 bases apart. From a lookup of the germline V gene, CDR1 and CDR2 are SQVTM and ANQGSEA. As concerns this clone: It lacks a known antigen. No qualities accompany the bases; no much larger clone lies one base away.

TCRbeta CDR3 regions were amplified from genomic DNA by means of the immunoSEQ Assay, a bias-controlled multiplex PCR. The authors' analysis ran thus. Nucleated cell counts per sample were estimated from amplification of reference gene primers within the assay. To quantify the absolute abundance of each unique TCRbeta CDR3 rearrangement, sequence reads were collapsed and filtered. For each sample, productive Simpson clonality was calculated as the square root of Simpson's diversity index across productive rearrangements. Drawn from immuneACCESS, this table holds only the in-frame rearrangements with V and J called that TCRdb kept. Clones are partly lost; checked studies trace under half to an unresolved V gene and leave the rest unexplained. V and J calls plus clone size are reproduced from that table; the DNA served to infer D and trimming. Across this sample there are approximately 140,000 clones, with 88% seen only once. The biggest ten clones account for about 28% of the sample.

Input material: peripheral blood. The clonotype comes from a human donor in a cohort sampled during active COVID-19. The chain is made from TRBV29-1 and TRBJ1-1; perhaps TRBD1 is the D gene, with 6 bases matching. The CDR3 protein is CSVVRGGNTEAFF. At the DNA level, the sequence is TGCAGCGTTGTGAGGGGGGGAAACACTGAAGCTTTCTTT. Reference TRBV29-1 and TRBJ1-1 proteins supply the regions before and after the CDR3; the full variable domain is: SAVISQKPSRDICQRGTSLTIQCQVDSQVTMMFWYRQQPGQSLTLIATANQGSEATYESGFVIDKFPISRPNLTFSTLTVSNMSPEDSSIYLCSVVRGGNTEAFFGQGTRLTVV.